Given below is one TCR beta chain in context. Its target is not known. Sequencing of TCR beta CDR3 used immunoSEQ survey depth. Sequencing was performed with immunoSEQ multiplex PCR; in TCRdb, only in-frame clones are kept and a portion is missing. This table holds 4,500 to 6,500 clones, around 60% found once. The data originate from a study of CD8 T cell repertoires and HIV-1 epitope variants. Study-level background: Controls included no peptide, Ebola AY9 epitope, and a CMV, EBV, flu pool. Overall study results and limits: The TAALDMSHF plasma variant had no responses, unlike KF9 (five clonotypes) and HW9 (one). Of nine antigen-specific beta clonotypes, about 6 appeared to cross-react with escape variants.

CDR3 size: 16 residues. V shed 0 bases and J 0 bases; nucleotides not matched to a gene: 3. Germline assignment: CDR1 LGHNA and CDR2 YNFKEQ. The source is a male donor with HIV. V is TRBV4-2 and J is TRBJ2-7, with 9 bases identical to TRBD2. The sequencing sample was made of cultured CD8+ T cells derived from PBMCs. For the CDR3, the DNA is TGTGCCAGCAGCCAAGATGGAGCGGGGGGCTCCTACGAGCAGTACTTC. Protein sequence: CASSQDGAGGSYEQYF.